This TCR beta chain emerged from a study of early stage breast cancer tumors. Study results and limitations: Functional markers like CD4, CD8 and FOXP3 were missed in bulk sequencing.

Of note for this clone: Antigen unknown.

TCRdb's copy holds only in-frame clones and misses some; the assay was immunoSEQ multiplex PCR. The sample has around 31,000 clones, around 75% seen once; the top ten hold 9.5% to 13%. The length of the CDR3 is 15 residues. V lost 4 bases and J lost 5, with 17 bases in between. Germline V gene sequence: CDR1 SGHVS, CDR2 FQNEAQ. The sequencing input was breast tumor tissue. V and J are TRBV7-8 and TRBJ1-2; D possibly corresponds to TRBD1 (6 bases). This TCR was sampled from a person aged 25 to 39 with breast cancer. CDR3 in DNA: TGTGCCAGCAGCTCGGGGACACCGTTTTTTTATGGCTACACCTTC. It encodes CASSSGTPFFYGYTF.